This T cell receptor beta chain was identified in a study of blood T cells in healthy people across ages. A second about 7 to 11 cycle PCR used barcoded and J-beta primers. MiXCR, applied by TCRdb to the 5' RACE reads, yields one record per CDR3 protein. The table lists some 880,000 distinct CDR3 sequences, 35% to 40% of them singletons, with 10% to 15% in the top ten. V gave up 3 bases and J gave up 10 bases, with 13 bases separating them. The length of the CDR3 is 13 residues. Germline V gives CDR1 DFQATT, CDR2 SNEGSKA (reference sequence). Study conclusions and caveats: Lack of knowledge of donor CMV status possibly confounded expanded clonotype changes.

This clonotype was seen only a few times. No antigen is known for it. This clonotype was sampled from a man younger than 35 in good health. The chain links TRBV20-1 to TRBJ1-6; D is unclear. Sequences were obtained from blood. This CDR3 reads CSARAGEESPLHF. DNA for the CDR3: TGCAGTGCTAGGGCCGGAGAGGAGTCACCCCTCCACTTT.